These 9 T cell receptor beta chains were all obtained from the same sample, sequenced in a study of post-analysis software for immune sequencing data. The study's findings and limits: When patients were compared with controls, 4 or 5 TRBV segments were more frequent, TRBV5-6, TRBV5-1 and TRBV20-1 among them.

No cognate antigen is known for these TCRs. Sequencing libraries made from TCR beta cDNA carried unique molecular identifiers. TCRdb re-called the PCR reads with MiXCR, one entry per CDR3 protein. The table has hundreds of thousands of distinct CDR3 sequences, roughly two fifths seen once. Source material: blood. The receptors originated from a girl aged 10 to 17 with multiple sclerosis.

The chain carries TRBV5-1 and TRBJ1-5; D possibly corresponds to TRBD1 (5 bases). Trimming left V 0 bases short and J 6 bases short, with 13 bases between. This CDR3 comprises 15 residues. Germline assignment: CDR1 SGHRS and CDR2 YFSETQ. The CDR3 nucleotides read TGCGCCAGCAGCTTGGGAGGGGAGAGGATTCAGCCCCAGCATTTT. Encoded protein: CASSLGGERIQPQHF. The full variable domain, completed using reference TRBV5-1 and TRBJ1-5, is KAGVTQTPRYLIKTRGQQVTLSCSPISGHRSVSWYQQTPGQGLQFLFEYFSETQRNKGNFPGRFSGRQFSNSRSEMNVSTLELGDSALYLCASSLGGERIQPQHFGDGTRLSIL.

This clonotype was counted between two and nine times. This may be a read error: a much more frequent sequence differs by one nucleotide. V gene TRBV4-2 combines with J gene TRBJ2-5; 10 positions agree with TRBD2. With 4 bases clipped from V and 5 bases from J, the junction kept 10 bases outside the gene matches. CDR1 LGHNA and CDR2 YNFKEQ come from the germline V gene. The CDR3 spans 16 residues. The CDR3 spells CASSPKGAGGPETQYF. As DNA, the CDR3 is TGTGCCAGCAGCCCAAAGGGAGCGGGGGGGCCGGAGACCCAGTACTTC.

Here the CDR3 reads CSAQEGVYGYTF. The CDR3 nucleotides are TGCAGTGCGCAGGAGGGGGTCTATGGCTACACCTTC. V and J are TRBV20-1 and TRBJ1-2, with TRBD1 as a possible D gene (6 bases). The V end lost 6 bases, the J end lost 4 bases, and 12 bases lay between the germline ends. The CDR3 is 12 amino acids. The germline gives CDR1 DFQATT, CDR2 SNEGSKA (reference sequence).

This sequence joins TRBV7-2 and TRBJ2-3; D remains ambiguous. CDR1 and CDR2 (germline): SGHTA, FQGNSA. This CDR3 has 14 amino acids. V was shortened by 5 bases and J by 0 bases, with 9 bases between the two germline ends. The CDR3 coding sequence is TGTGCCAGCAGCCGCGACGGAAGCACAGATACGCAGTATTTT. It is translated as CASSRDGSTDTQYF.

This sequence joins TRBV20-1 and TRBJ2-5, with TRBD1 as a possible D gene (5 bases). V lost 3 bases to trimming and J lost 5 bases, with 13 bases between them. The CDR3 runs to 13 residues. The germline CDR1 and CDR2 sequences are DFQATT and SNEGSKA (reference sequence). CDR3 region: CSASHKGWETQYF. The CDR3 DNA sequence: TGCAGTGCTAGTCATAAGGGGTGGGAGACCCAGTACTTC.

The chain joins TRBV5-1 to TRBJ2-4; D may be TRBD2 (6 bases). The J call may be in error: the DNA end matches TRBJ2-7 better. The CDR3 has 14 residues. Germline loops: CDR1 SGHRS, CDR2 YFSETQ. CDR3 nucleotides: TGCGCCAGCAGGATGGGAGGAGACGGGTACGAGCAGTACTTC. The encoded protein is CASRMGGDGYEQYF.

The genes are TRBV20-1 and TRBJ2-5, with D possibly matching TRBD2 (5 bases). Trimming cost V 5 bases and J 6 bases, with 13 bases left between them. CDR1 is DFQATT, CDR2 SNEGSKA, per germline (reference sequence). There are 12 residues in the CDR3. CDR3 bases: TGCAGTGCTGGACTGTCCGAACAGACCCAGTACTTC. Protein: CSAGLSEQTQYF.

This clonotype was counted a few times. J is TRBJ2-7 and V is TRBV13; 9 bases map to TRBD1. The CDR3 covers 16 residues. Germline assignment: CDR1 PRHDT and CDR2 FYEKMQ (reference sequence). V shed 4 bases, J shed 4 bases, and the junction held 11 bases outside the gene matches. The CDR3 DNA reads TGTGCCAGCAGCTCCGGGACCGGACAGGGGTGGTACGAGCAGTACTTC. Its translation: CASSSGTGQGWYEQYF.

The rearrangement joins TRBV20-1 to TRBJ2-5; TRBD1 is a possible D gene (5 bases). Trimming left V 3 bases short and J 2 bases short, with 16 bases between. The length of the CDR3 is 15 residues. Germline V gene data show CDR1 as DFQATT and CDR2 as SNEGSKA (reference sequence). CDR3 nucleotides: TGCAGTGCTAGTGGGGCCATAACCCAACAAGAGACCCAGTACTTC. Protein sequence: CSASGAITQQETQYF.